This TCR beta chain was identified during a study of cytomegalovirus exposure and HLA in healthy donors. Overall study context: Ancestry clustering placed 81% of several hundred genotyped donors in the Caucasian-associated cluster.

On this clone itself: Its specificity is not known.

PCR involved 60 Vbeta and 13 Jbeta primers. Using immunoSEQ multiplex PCR, the repertoire was profiled, and TCRdb retains in-frame clones only, with some absent. Here the sample spans 160,000 or so clones, about 80% being singletons. Germline lookup yields CDR1 SGHTA and CDR2 FQGNSA. The CDR3 is made up of 13 amino acids. Trimming stripped 3 bases from V and 0 bases from J, with 6 bases between. General study results and limits: In vitro assays verified that a few CMV-associated chains recognized CMV antigens specifically. Immune exposure data for these donors was limited to CMV serostatus.

The TCR originated in a man aged 35-49 years in good health and CMV-seropositive. The chain combines TRBV7-2 with TRBJ2-7; D not resolved. Sequenced material: PBMCs. CDR3 protein: CASSFISSYEQYF. The CDR3 bases are TGTGCCAGCAGCTTCATCAGCTCCTACGAGCAGTACTTC.